The clone carrying this T cell receptor beta chain turned up a few times. This sample was included in a study of blood T cells in healthy people across ages. Study at large: In model experiments, template switching was able to capture about one barcoded beta molecule for every two T cells that were present.

The CDR3 length is 18 residues. J was trimmed by 0 bases and V by 6 bases; bases with no gene match: 5. A second PCR, run for about 6 to 12 cycles, used a sample-barcoded 5' primer plus a J-beta primer mix. MiXCR, run by TCRdb on the 5' RACE reads, gives a single entry per CDR3 protein. This sample yields 1.5 million to 2 million distinct CDR3 sequences, of which roughly 27% are seen a single time; over 7% belongs to the top ten. The material sequenced was blood. This sequence originates from a woman in her 30s in good health. The genes are TRBV12-3 or TRBV12-4 and TRBJ2-1; TRBD2 matches 16 bases. CDR3 in amino acids: CASRPGLAGGGSYNEQFF. In DNA form, the CDR3 reads TGTGCCAGCAGGCCGGGACTAGCGGGAGGGGGCTCCTACAATGAGCAGTTCTTC.